The next 28 T cell receptor beta chains were all read from a single sample in a study of blood T cell repertoires in COVID-19. Sequencing was performed with immunoSEQ multiplex PCR; in TCRdb, only in-frame clones are kept and a portion is missing. The sample includes some 260,000 clones, 88% seen only once; the top ten take roughly 10%. The sample comprised peripheral blood. The receptors were sampled from a woman aged 70 to 79 with COVID-19, enrolled during active disease.

The chain recombines TRBV7-2 with TRBJ2-3; weak D call: TRBD2 (5 bases). Germline CDR1 reads SGHTA; CDR2 reads FQGNSA. The CDR3 length is 17 residues. V lost 5 bases and J 0 bases, leaving 18 bases between the germline ends. The CDR3 coding sequence is TGTGCCAGCAGCCCCTATAGCGTGGGAATGAGCACAGATACGCAGTATTTT. This encodes CASSPYSVGMSTDTQYF.

This sequence joins TRBV11-3 and TRBJ1-1; maybe TRBD1 (5 bases). This CDR3 is built from 16 residues. The germline gives CDR1 SGHNT, CDR2 YENEEA. Trimming left V 0 bases short and J 2 bases short, with 13 bases between. CDR3 sequence reads: CASSLDQGWSNTEAFF. DNA for the CDR3: TGTGCCAGCAGCTTAGATCAGGGATGGTCAAACACTGAAGCTTTCTTT.

The chain combines TRBV7-8 with TRBJ1-4; tentative D call: TRBD1 (6 bases). V was cut by 0 bases and J by 3 bases, with 8 bases left in between. Germline V gene data show CDR1 as SGHVS and CDR2 as FQNEAQ. CDR3 length equals 15 residues. CDR3 DNA sequence: TGTGCCAGCAGCTTAGCCCCAGGGGCTAATGAAAAACTGTTTTTT. This sequence encodes CASSLAPGANEKLFF.

The rearrangement uses TRBV19 and TRBJ1-5, with a possible D match to TRBD1 (6 bases). In germline, CDR1 is LNHDA, CDR2 SQIVND (reference sequence). V was trimmed by 5 bases and J by 5 bases, leaving 13 bases between them. The CDR3 runs 14 residues. As DNA, the CDR3 is TGTGCCAGTAGTCCACAGGGTGGCGATCAGCCCCAGCATTTT. This encodes CASSPQGGDQPQHF.

A remark on this clone: The junction departs from the called germline gene at one end, perhaps through a read error. V usage is TRBV7-7 and J usage is TRBJ2-2, with D possibly matching TRBD2 (5 bases). Germline loops: CDR1 SSHAT, CDR2 FNYEAQ (reference sequence). The CDR3 contains 19 residues. The chain's CDR3 is CASSLVFRGPFTNTGELFF. In DNA form, the CDR3 reads TGTGCTAGCAGCTTAGTGTTCCGGGGTCCATTTACGAACACCGGGGAGCTGTTTTTT. Based on the CDR3 plus reference TRBV7-7 and TRBJ2-2, the full variable domain is GAGVSQSPRYKVTKRGQDVTLRCDPISSHATLYWYQQALGQGPEFLTYFNYEAQPDKSGLPSDRFSAERPEGSISTLTIQRTEQRDSAMYRCASSLVFRGPFTNTGELFFGEGSRLTVL.

V gene TRBV7-2 combines with J gene TRBJ2-3; TRBD2 matches 10 bases. Germline assignment: CDR1 SGHTA and CDR2 FQGNSA. Trimming cost V 3 bases and J 0 bases; bases outside gene matches: 3. The CDR3 sequence is 16 residues long. In DNA, the CDR3 is TGTGCCAGCAGCTTGGGACTAGCGATCAGCACAGATACGCAGTATTTT. Protein: CASSLGLAISTDTQYF.

This chain connects TRBV6-5 to TRBJ1-5; 7 bases map to TRBD1. Germline CDR1 and CDR2: MNHEY and SVGAGI. CDR3 size: 14 residues. V gave up 5 bases and J gave up 3 bases; unmatched junction bases: 4. For the CDR3, the DNA is TGTGCCAGCAGTCCCGGGACAGCCAATCAGCCCCAGCATTTT. Translation gives CASSPGTANQPQHF.

This rearrangement joins TRBV4-2 to TRBJ2-1; possibly TRBD2 for D (6 bases). CDR3 length: 14 residues. V lost 0 bases and J lost 8, with 11 bases in between. From germline, CDR1 is LGHNA and CDR2 YNFKEQ. CDR3 sequence (DNA): TGTGCCAGCAGCCAAGACACTAGCTTCGATGAGCAGTTCTTC. Translated, it gives CASSQDTSFDEQFF.

This clone was observed once. The same CDR3 is also encoded by other DNA sequences in this sample. The V call is TRBV3-1 (or the pseudogene TRBV3-2), the J call TRBJ2-7, with a tentative D call TRBD1 (5 bases). V was pared by 0 bases and J by 2 bases, with 8 bases between. The germline CDR1 and CDR2 sequences are LGHDT and YNNKEL (reference sequence). The CDR3 is 14 residues long. CDR3 loop: CASSQDWGAYEQYF. In nucleotides, the CDR3 is TGTGCCAGCAGCCAAGACTGGGGCGCCTACGAGCAGTACTTC.

The chain employs TRBV4-2 and TRBJ2-1, with D possibly TRBD2 on 5 matching bases. The CDR3 contains 16 residues. Germline V CDR1 and CDR2: LGHNA, YNFKEQ. Deletions cut 0 bases from V and 0 bases from J, with 9 bases between. The CDR3 here is CASSQDAEGSYNEQFF. The CDR3 DNA is TGTGCCAGCAGCCAAGATGCAGAGGGCTCCTACAATGAGCAGTTCTTC.

The chain couples TRBV28 to TRBJ2-7; TRBD1 is a possible D gene (6 bases). This CDR3 has 13 residues. Germline-derived CDR1 and CDR2 are MDHEN and SYDVKM. The germline V and J ends were trimmed by 5 bases and 9 bases, with 17 bases remaining between them. This CDR3 is CASSQPLGAGQYF. In DNA, the CDR3 is TGTGCCAGCAGTCAACCCCTGGGGGCCGGGCAGTACTTC.

CDR3 coding DNA: TGTGCCAGCAGCCAGACCGCGGTGGGTGAGCAGTTCTTC. Residues: CASSQTAVGEQFF. The chain joins TRBV14 to TRBJ2-1; D call uncertain. The CDR3 is made up of 13 amino acids. In germline, CDR1 is SGHDN, CDR2 FVKESK. V was shortened by 3 bases and J by 9 bases, with 12 bases between the two germline ends. The complete variable domain, with remaining parts taken from reference TRBV14 and TRBJ2-1, reads EAGVTQFPSHSVIEKGQTVTLRCDPISGHDNLYWYRRVMGKEIKFLLHFVKESKQDESGMPNNRFLAERTGGTYSTLKVQPAELEDSGVYFCASSQTAVGEQFFGPGTRLTVL.

J is TRBJ2-1 and V is TRBV27; 7 bases line up with TRBD2. Germline CDR1 reads MNHEY; CDR2 reads SMNVEV (reference sequence). V shed 3 bases, J shed 7 bases, and the junction held 6 bases outside the gene matches. The CDR3 has 14 amino acids. The CDR3 DNA follows: TGTGCCAGCAGTTTCTCCGGGAGGAGTAATGAGCAGTTCTTC. Protein sequence: CASSFSGRSNEQFF.

The chain uses TRBV3-1 (or the pseudogene TRBV3-2) and TRBJ2-1, with TRBD2 as a possible D gene (5 bases). The V gene's germline CDR1 is LGHDT and CDR2 YNNKEL (reference sequence). The V and J ends lost 4 bases and 9 bases respectively, with 10 bases between them. This CDR3 is built from 12 residues. The CDR3 DNA sequence: TGTGCCAGCAGCCCTAGCTTGGGTGAGCAGTTCTTC. It is translated as CASSPSLGEQFF.

The genes are TRBV5-1 and TRBJ2-2; 9 nucleotides agree with TRBD1. The ends lost 2 bases at V and 4 bases at J; junction bases unmatched: 9. Germline V gives CDR1 SGHRS, CDR2 YFSETQ. The CDR3 spans 17 residues. The CDR3 bases are TGCGCCAGCAGCTTCCAGAGGACAGGGGTGGGCACCGGGGAGCTGTTTTTT. It translates to CASSFQRTGVGTGELFF.

The chain is built from TRBV14 and TRBJ2-5; D is possibly TRBD1 (6 bases). The germline V gene encodes CDR1 SGHDN and CDR2 FVKESK. Trimming shortened V by 0 bases and J by 7 bases, and 21 bases separated the two germline ends. The CDR3 runs to 17 residues. The CDR3: CASSQDQGQGSRGTQYF. Written as DNA, the CDR3 is TGTGCCAGCAGCCAAGATCAGGGGCAGGGATCCCGCGGGACCCAGTACTTC.

The chain uses TRBV30 and TRBJ1-1; possible D gene TRBD1, 6 bases. V lost 2 bases, J lost 10 bases, and 23 bases lay in between. Germline V CDR1 and CDR2: GTSNPN, SVGIG (reference sequence). This CDR3 is 15 amino acids long. Written as DNA, the CDR3 is TGTGCCTGGAGTCATCCAGGGGCGCGCGGCGGAGCAGCTTTCTTT. This encodes CAWSHPGARGGAAFF.

The J gene is TRBJ1-5, the V gene TRBV28, with TRBD1 matching over 8 bases. Trimming at V came to 6 bases and at J to 4 bases, leaving 5 bases not matched to a gene. The CDR3 is 14 residues long. Germline lookup yields CDR1 MDHEN and CDR2 SYDVKM. CDR3: CASRLTGENQPQHF. The CDR3 DNA reads TGTGCCAGCAGACTGACAGGGGAAAATCAGCCCCAGCATTTT.

This chain's CDR3 is CASQRDNIYEQYF. The CDR3 DNA sequence: TGTGCCAGCCAACGGGACAACATCTACGAGCAGTACTTC. The rearrangement joins TRBV2 to TRBJ2-7; D is possibly TRBD1 (6 bases). CDR3 size: 13 residues. The germline gives CDR1 SNHLY, CDR2 FYNNEI. The V gene lost 8 bases and the J gene lost 3 bases, with 14 bases spanning the gap. Supplemented by reference TRBV2 and TRBJ2-7, the full variable domain reads EPEVTQTPSHQVTQMGQEVILRCVPISNHLYFYWYRQILGQKVEFLVSFYNNEISEKSEIFDDQFSVERPDGSNFTLKIRSTKLEDSAMYFCASQRDNIYEQYFGPGTRLTVT.

This clone was seen a few times. V is TRBV7-8 and J is TRBJ2-1; 7 bases fit TRBD1. Germline CDR1 SGHVS, CDR2 FQNEAQ. The junction had 3 bases not matched to a gene; V was cut back by 1 base and J by 12 bases. The CDR3 runs to 12 residues. The DNA of the CDR3 is TGTGCCAGCAGCTTAGAGGGACAGCCGCAGTTCTTC. Protein sequence: CASSLEGQPQFF.

The V gene is TRBV30, the J gene TRBJ2-1; the match to TRBD1 covers 11 bases. From germline, CDR1 is GTSNPN and CDR2 SVGIG (reference sequence). The CDR3 has 13 amino acids. V lost 3 bases, J lost 8 bases, and 3 bases stayed unmatched. This chain's CDR3 is CAWRGTGGHEQFF. In DNA form, the CDR3 reads TGTGCCTGGAGGGGGACAGGGGGACATGAGCAGTTCTTC. The complete variable domain, with remaining parts taken from reference TRBV30 and TRBJ2-1, reads SQTIHQWPATLVQPVGSPLSLECTVEGTSNPNLYWYRQAAGRGLQLLFYSVGIGQISSEVPQNLSASRPQDRQFILSSKKLLLSDSGFYLCAWRGTGGHEQFFGPGTRLTVL.

The chain links TRBV19 to TRBJ1-5, with TRBD1 matching over 10 bases. Germline assignment: CDR1 LNHDA and CDR2 SQIVND (reference sequence). The CDR3 length is 16 residues. The junction had 2 bases not matched to a gene; V was cut back by 1 base and J by 2 bases. CDR3 nucleotide sequence: TGTGCCAGTAGTATAGGGGGGACAGGGGGCAATCAGCCCCAGCATTTT. It is translated as CASSIGGTGGNQPQHF.

This chain uses TRBV19 with TRBJ1-4; no firm D call. Germline CDR1 is LNHDA and CDR2 is SQIVND (reference sequence). V was shortened by 5 bases and J by 8 bases, with 6 bases between the two germline ends. This CDR3 region has 11 residues. CDR3 sequence: CASSAEEKLFF. The DNA of the CDR3 is TGTGCCAGTAGTGCGGAAGAAAAACTGTTTTTT.

The chain carries TRBV7-2 and TRBJ1-4; no firm D call. The germline V gene has CDR1 SGHTA and CDR2 FQGNSA. Trimming left V 5 bases short and J 5 bases short, with 9 bases between. The CDR3 has 13 amino acids. The CDR3 DNA is TGTGCCAGCAGCCCACGGGTGAATGAAAAACTGTTTTTT. As protein: CASSPRVNEKLFF.

The rearrangement links TRBV15 to TRBJ1-5; D is unresolved. The CDR3 spans 14 residues. Germline-derived CDR1 and CDR2 are LNHNV and YYDKDF (reference sequence). V lost 3 bases and J 5 bases, leaving 11 bases between the germline ends. CDR3 loop: CATSRPTVHQPQHF. The DNA of the CDR3 is TGTGCCACCAGCAGGCCCACAGTCCATCAGCCCCAGCATTTT.

The chain recombines TRBV11-3 with TRBJ1-1, with 7 positions matching TRBD1. The CDR3 runs 15 residues. Germline CDR1 is SGHNT and CDR2 is YENEEA. With V trimmed by 5 bases and J by 2 bases, 8 bases remained unmatched. DNA of the CDR3: TGTGCCAGCAGCGCACGACAGGGTCTAAACACTGAAGCTTTCTTT. Its translation is CASSARQGLNTEAFF.

The J gene is TRBJ1-1, the V gene TRBV7-3, with a weak D call TRBD1 (6 bases). CDR1 is SGHTA and CDR2 is FQGTGA in the germline V gene. The germline V and J ends were trimmed by 5 bases and 4 bases, with 11 bases remaining between them. The CDR3 runs to 13 residues. CDR3: CASSQQGGTEAFF. The CDR3 DNA reads TGTGCCAGCAGCCAACAGGGCGGCACTGAAGCTTTCTTT.

The V gene is TRBV11-2, the J gene TRBJ2-2; TRBD1 matches at 10 bases. The CDR3 totals 17 residues. Germline assignment: CDR1 SGHAT and CDR2 FQNNGV. Trimming took 2 bases from V and 6 from J; bases not matched to a gene: 9. As DNA, the CDR3 is TGTGCCAGCAGCTTATTGCGGGACAGGGGAGTTTCCGGGGAGCTGTTTTTT. Protein: CASSLLRDRGVSGELFF.